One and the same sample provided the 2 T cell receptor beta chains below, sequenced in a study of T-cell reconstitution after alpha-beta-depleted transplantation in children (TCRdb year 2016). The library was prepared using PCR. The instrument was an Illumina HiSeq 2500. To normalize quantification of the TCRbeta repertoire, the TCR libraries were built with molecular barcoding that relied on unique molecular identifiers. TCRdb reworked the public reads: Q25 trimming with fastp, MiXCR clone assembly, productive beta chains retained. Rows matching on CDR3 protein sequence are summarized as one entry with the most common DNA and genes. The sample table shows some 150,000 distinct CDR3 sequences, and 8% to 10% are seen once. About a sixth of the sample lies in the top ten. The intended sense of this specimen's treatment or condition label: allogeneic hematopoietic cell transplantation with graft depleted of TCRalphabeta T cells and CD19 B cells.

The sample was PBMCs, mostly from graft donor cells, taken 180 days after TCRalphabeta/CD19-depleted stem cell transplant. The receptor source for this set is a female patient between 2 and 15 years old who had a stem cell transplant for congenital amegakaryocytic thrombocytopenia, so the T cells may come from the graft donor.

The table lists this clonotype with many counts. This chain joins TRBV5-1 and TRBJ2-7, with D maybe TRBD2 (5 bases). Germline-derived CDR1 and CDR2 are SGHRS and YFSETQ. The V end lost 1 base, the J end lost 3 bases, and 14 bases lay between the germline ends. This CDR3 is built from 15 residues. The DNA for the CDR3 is TGCGCCAGCAGCTTGAATCCGGGGAGAGGCTACGAGCAGTACTTC. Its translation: CASSLNPGRGYEQYF.

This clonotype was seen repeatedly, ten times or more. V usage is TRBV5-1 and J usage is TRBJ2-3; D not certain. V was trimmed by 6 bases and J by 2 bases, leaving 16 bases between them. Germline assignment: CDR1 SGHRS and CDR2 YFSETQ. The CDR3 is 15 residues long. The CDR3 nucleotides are TGCGCCAGCACCCCAGCGTCCCTCCTCACAGATACGCAGTATTTT. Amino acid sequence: CASTPASLLTDTQYF. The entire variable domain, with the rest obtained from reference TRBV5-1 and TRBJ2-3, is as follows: KAGVTQTPRYLIKTRGQQVTLSCSPISGHRSVSWYQQTPGQGLQFLFEYFSETQRNKGNFPGRFSGRQFSNSRSEMNVSTLELGDSALYLCASTPASLLTDTQYFGPGTRLTVL.